This T cell receptor beta chain emerged from a study of vaccination and CD4 T cells after COVID-19. Study-wide context: The convalescents were made up of six males and four females, two of whom were Hispanic.

The CDR3 loop spans 16 amino acids. Germline assignment: CDR1 LNHNV and CDR2 YYDKDF (reference sequence). The V and J ends lost 1 base and 7 bases respectively, with 17 bases between them. Sequencing of cultured CD4+ T cell DNA used the Oncomine TCR Beta short-read assay. MiXCR was run by TCRdb on the PCR reads, yielding one entry per CDR3 protein. This sample has roughly 13,000 distinct CDR3 sequences, with 30% to 35% found just once. General observations from the study: Median reactive clonotypes, those recognizing SARS-CoV-2, rose from around 20 to 38, not significantly.

Treatment here: approximately 11-day PBMC culture with coronavirus spike peptide pools or control peptides (ViraFEST assay). This clonotype is labeled as medium-sized. Its antigen is undetermined. The sequencing here drew on CD4+ T cells from blood, cultured in vitro, taken after SARS-CoV-2 vaccination. This clonotype was obtained from a human donor who had recovered from COVID-19. J is TRBJ1-5 and V is TRBV15, with unresolved D. In DNA, the CDR3 is TGTGCCACCAGCAGAGTGGCGGGGAAGGTATACCAGCCCCAGCATTTT. Encoded protein: CATSRVAGKVYQPQHF.